This T cell receptor (beta chain) was recovered during a study of blood T cells in healthy people across ages. The study, taken as a whole, reports: The fall in TCR beta diversity per million T cells was roughly linear with age.

Of note for this clonotype: The antigen is not known.

Deletions cut 6 bases from V and 5 bases from J, with 17 bases between. The CDR3 has 14 residues. Germline values: CDR1 MDHEN, CDR2 SYDVKM. A sample-barcoded 5' primer and a J-beta primer mix were used in a second PCR of roughly 7 to 11 cycles. TCRdb re-derived calls from the 5' RACE reads in MiXCR, one entry per CDR3 protein. The data show some 1.6 million distinct CDR3 sequences, roughly 30% seen once. The V and J genes are TRBV28 and TRBJ2-7; possible D gene TRBD1, 6 bases. What was sequenced was blood. The sequence derives from a woman younger than 45 in good health. The CDR3 here is CASRSPGQLDEQYF. CDR3 DNA: TGTGCCAGCAGATCACCGGGACAACTGGACGAGCAGTACTTC.